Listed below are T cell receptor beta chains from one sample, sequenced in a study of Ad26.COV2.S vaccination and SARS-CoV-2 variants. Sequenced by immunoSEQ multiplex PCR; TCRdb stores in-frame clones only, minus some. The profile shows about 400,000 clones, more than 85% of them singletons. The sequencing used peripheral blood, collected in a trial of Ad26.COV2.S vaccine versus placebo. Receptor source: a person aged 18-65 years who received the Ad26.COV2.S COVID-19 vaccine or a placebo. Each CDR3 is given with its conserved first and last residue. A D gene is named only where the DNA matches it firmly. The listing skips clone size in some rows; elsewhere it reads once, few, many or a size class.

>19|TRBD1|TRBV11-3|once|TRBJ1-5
TGTGCCAGCAGCTTAGATGGGGGACAGGGGGCTTTTGGCAATCAGCCCCAGCATTTT
CASSLDGGQGAFGNQPQHF
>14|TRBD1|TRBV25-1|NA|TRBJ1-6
TGTGCCAGCAGCCGGACAGGGTATAATTCACCCCTCCACTTT
CASSRTGYNSPLHF
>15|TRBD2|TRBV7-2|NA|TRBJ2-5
TGTGCCAGCAGCAACCTAGCGGGGGGGCAAGAGACCCAGTACTTC
CASSNLAGGQETQYF
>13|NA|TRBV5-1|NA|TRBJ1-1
TGCGCCAGCAGCTTGGGGCTGAACACTGAAGCTTTCTTT
CASSLGLNTEAFF
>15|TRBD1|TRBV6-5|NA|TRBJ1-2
TGTGCCAGCAGTAGACAGGGGATAGCTAACTATGGCTACACCTTC
CASSRQGIANYGYTF
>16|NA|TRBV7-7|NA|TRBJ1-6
TGTGCCAGCAGCCCATACCGGCCTAGGGGCAACTCACCCCTCCACTTT
CASSPYRPRGNSPLHF
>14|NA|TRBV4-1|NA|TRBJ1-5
TGCGCCAGCAGCCCTCCCTACAGGGAGCAGCCCCAGCATTTT
CASSPPYREQPQHF
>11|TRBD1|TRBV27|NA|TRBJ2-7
TGTAAGGGACAGGGGGGCTACGAGCAGTACTTC
CKGQGGYEQYF
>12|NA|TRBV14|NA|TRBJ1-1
TGTGCCAGCAGCCCACCGAGGGCTGAAGCTTTCTTT
CASSPPRAEAFF
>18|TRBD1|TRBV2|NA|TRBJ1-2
TGTGCCAGCAGGGCCGCCCCAACCGGGACAGGGGCTAACTATGGCTACACCTTC
CASRAAPTGTGANYGYTF
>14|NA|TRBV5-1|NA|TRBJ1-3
TGCGCCAGCGCGACGACAGGATCGGGAAACACCATATATTTT
CASATTGSGNTIYF
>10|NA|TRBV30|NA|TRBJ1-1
TGTGCCTGGGGGAGATCCGATGCTTTCTTT
CAWGRSDAFF
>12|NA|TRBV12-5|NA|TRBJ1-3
TGTGCTAGTTCGACGTATGGAAACACCATATATTTT
CASSTYGNTIYF
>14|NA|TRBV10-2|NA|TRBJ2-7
TGCGCCGCCAGCAAAGGGGTCGGATCCTACGAGCAGTACTTC
CAASKGVGSYEQYF
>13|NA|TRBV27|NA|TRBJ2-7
TGTGCCAGCAGTTTTGGGGTGTCCTACGAGCAGTACTTC
CASSFGVSYEQYF
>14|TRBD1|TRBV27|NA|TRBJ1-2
TGTGCCAGCAGTGACAGGGGACTTCATATTGGCTACACCTTC
CASSDRGLHIGYTF
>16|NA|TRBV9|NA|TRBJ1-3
TGTGCCAGCAGCGTAGCTTCGGGGGTATCTGGAAACACCATATATTTT
CASSVASGVSGNTIYF
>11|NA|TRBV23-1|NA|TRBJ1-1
TGCGCCAGCAGTCAATCGTCTGAAGCTTTCTTT
CASSQSSEAFF
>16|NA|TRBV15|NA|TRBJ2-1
TGTGCCACCAGCAGAGCTAGGACGGACTCCTACAATGAGCAGTTCTTC
CATSRARTDSYNEQFF
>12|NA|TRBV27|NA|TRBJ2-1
TGTGCCAGCAGTCTCTGGGTAGGTGAGCAGTTCTTC
CASSLWVGEQFF
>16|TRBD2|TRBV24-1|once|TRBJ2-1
TGTGCCACCAGTGACCCGGGACTAGCGGGGACCAATGAGCAGTTCTTC
CATSDPGLAGTNEQFF
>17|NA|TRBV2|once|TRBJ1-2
TGTGCCAGCAGCCTCTTTACAAGGTCTTTCTCGGGCTATGGCTACACCTTC
CASSLFTRSFSGYGYTF
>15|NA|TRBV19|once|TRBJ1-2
TGTGCCAGTAGTAGGCAGGCAACTGCTAACTATGGCTACACCTTC
CASSRQATANYGYTF
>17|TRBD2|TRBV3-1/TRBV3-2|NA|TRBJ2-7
TGTGCCAGCAGCCAAGATCGGGTGGCGGGGGTCCTGTACGAGCAGTACTTC
CASSQDRVAGVLYEQYF